This T cell receptor beta chain was documented in a study of blood T cell repertoires in COVID-19. The CDR3 is 11 amino acids. CDR1 DFQATT and CDR2 SNEGSKA come from the germline V gene (reference sequence). V was clipped by 6 bases and J by 2 bases, with 8 bases between them. Assay used: immunoSEQ multiplex PCR; TCRdb lists only in-frame clones, some missing. The sample records roughly 150,000 clones, 70% to 90% being singletons. The clonotype originates from a man aged 35-49 years who had recovered from COVID-19. The rearrangement links TRBV20-1 to TRBJ2-7; no clear D. The sample consisted of PBMCs or T cells enriched from blood (not recorded which). The CDR3 DNA reads TGCAGTGCATCTTCTCCCTACGAGCAGTACTTC. Residues: CSASSPYEQYF.